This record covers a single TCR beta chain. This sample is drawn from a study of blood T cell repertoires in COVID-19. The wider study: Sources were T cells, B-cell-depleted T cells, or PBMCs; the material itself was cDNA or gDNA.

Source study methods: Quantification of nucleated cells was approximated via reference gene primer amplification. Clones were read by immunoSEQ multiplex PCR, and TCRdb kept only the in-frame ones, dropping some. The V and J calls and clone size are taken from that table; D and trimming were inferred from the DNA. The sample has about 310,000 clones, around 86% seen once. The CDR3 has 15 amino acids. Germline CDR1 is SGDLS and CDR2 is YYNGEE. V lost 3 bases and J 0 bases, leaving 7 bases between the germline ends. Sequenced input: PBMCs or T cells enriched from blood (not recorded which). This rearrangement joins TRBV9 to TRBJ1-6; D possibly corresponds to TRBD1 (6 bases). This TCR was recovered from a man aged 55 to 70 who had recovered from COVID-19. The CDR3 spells CASSEQGSYNSPLHF. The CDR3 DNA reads TGTGCCAGCAGCGAACAGGGCTCCTATAATTCACCCCTCCACTTT.